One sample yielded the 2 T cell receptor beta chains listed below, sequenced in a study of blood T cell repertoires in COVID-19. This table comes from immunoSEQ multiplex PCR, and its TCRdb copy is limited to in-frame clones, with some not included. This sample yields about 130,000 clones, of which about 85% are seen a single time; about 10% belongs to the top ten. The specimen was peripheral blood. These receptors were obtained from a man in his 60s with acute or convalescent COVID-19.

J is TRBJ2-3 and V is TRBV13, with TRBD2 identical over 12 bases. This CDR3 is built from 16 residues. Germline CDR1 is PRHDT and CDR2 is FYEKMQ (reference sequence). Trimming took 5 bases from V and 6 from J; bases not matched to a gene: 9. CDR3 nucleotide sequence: TGTGCCAGCAGCCCCCCTAGCGGGAGGGGGCTGGATACGCAGTATTTT. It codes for CASSPPSGRGLDTQYF.

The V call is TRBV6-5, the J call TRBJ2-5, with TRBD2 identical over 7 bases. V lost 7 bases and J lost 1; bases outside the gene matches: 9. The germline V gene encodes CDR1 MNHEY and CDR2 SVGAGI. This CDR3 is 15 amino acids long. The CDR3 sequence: CASTTGGSSQETQYF. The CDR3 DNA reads TGTGCCAGCACCACCGGGGGGTCCTCCCAAGAGACCCAGTACTTC.